This is a list of T cell receptor beta chains from one sample in a study of blood T cell repertoires in COVID-19. Assay used: immunoSEQ multiplex PCR; TCRdb lists only in-frame clones, some missing. There are 300,000 to 450,000 clones in the sample; more than 75% occur only once, and approximately 1.2% lies in the top ten. The sequenced material came from PBMCs or T cells enriched from blood (not recorded which). The receptors here all came from a woman between 18 and 29 years old who had recovered from COVID-19. The CDR3 runs from the conserved cysteine through the conserved F or W. The order of the fields is V gene, D gene, clone size, J gene, CDR3 DNA, CDR3 protein. The D gene is left open where the match is weak. The listing skips clone size in some rows; elsewhere it reads once, few, many or a size class.

TRBV7-2	TRBD2	once	TRBJ2-3	TGTGCCAGCAGCTTGACTAGCGGGGCTTCGGATACGCAGTATTTT	CASSLTSGASDTQYF
TRBV28	TRBD1	.	TRBJ2-7	TGTGCCAGCAGAATGACAGGGACGGCCTACGAGCAGTACTTC	CASRMTGTAYEQYF
TRBV29-1	.	once	TRBJ2-5	TGCAGCGTTGAAGTTCCAGGGCTTCAAGAGACCCAGTACTTC	CSVEVPGLQETQYF
TRBV18	.	.	TRBJ2-5	TGTGCCAGCTCACCTCCTCAGCTGGGGAGTAAATGGGAGACCCAGTACTTC	CASSPPQLGSKWETQYF
TRBV4-1	.	.	TRBJ2-2	TGCGCCAGCAGCCAAGTAGTCGGGACACTCAACACCGGGGAGCTGTTTTTT	CASSQVVGTLNTGELFF
TRBV14	.	.	TRBJ2-7	TGTGCCAGCAGCCAAGATGGCCCTTTTTACGAGCAGTACTTC	CASSQDGPFYEQYF
TRBV27	.	.	TRBJ1-2	TGTGCCAGCAGTCCGATCAACAGGGATGGCTACACCTTC	CASSPINRDGYTF
TRBV27	TRBD1	.	TRBJ2-7	TGTGCCAGCAGTGCAACAGGGGAGAACCACGAGCAGTACTTC	CASSATGENHEQYF
TRBV7-2	.	.	TRBJ2-3	TGTGCCAGCAGCTTAGTAGCGGCAAGCACAGATACGCAGTATTTT	CASSLVAASTDTQYF
TRBV3-1/TRBV3-2	TRBD2	.	TRBJ2-2	TGTGCCAGCAGCCAAGAAGAGACGGCGGGGGTCGGGGAGCTGTTTTTT	CASSQEETAGVGELFF
TRBV12-3/TRBV12-4	.	.	TRBJ1-4	TGTGCCAGCAGTTTTAGAGGAGGTGAAAAACTGTTTTTT	CASSFRGGEKLFF
TRBV27	.	.	TRBJ2-3	TGTGCCAGCAGTGTAGACTCCCCCGCCACAGATACGCAGTATTTT	CASSVDSPATDTQYF
TRBV7-9	TRBD1	.	TRBJ2-1	TGTGCCAGCAGCTGGACAGGCCACAATGAGCAGTTCTTC	CASSWTGHNEQFF
TRBV27	.	.	TRBJ1-2	TGTGCCAGCCGATGGGCTGGCTACACCTTC	CASRWAGYTF
TRBV12-3/TRBV12-4	.	.	TRBJ1-2	TGTGCCAGCAGCCCGAAGGGAGGTGGCTACACCTTC	CASSPKGGGYTF